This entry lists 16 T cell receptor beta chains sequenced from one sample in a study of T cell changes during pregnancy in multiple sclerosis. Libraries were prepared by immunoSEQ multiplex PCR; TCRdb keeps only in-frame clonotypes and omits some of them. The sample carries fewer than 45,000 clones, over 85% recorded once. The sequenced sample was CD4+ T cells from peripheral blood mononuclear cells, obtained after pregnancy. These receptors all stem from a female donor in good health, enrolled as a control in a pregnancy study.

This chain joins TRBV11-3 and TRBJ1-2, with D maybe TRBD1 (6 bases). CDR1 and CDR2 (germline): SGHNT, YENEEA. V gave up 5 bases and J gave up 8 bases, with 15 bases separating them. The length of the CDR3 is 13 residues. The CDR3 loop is CASSQRTEGGYTF. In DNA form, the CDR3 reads TGTGCCAGCAGCCAGCGGACAGAGGGAGGCTACACCTTC.

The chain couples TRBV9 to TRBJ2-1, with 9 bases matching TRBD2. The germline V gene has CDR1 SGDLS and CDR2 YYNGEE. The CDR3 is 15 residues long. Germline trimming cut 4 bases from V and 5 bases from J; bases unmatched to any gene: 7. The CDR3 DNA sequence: TGTGCCAGCAGCCTCAGCGGGGGGCAACACAATGAGCAGTTCTTC. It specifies CASSLSGGQHNEQFF. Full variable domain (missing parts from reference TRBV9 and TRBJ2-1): DSGVTQTPKHLITATGQRVTLRCSPRSGDLSVYWYQQSLDQGLQFLIQYYNGEERAKGNILERFSAQQFPDLHSELNLSSLELGDSALYFCASSLSGGQHNEQFFGPGTRLTVL.

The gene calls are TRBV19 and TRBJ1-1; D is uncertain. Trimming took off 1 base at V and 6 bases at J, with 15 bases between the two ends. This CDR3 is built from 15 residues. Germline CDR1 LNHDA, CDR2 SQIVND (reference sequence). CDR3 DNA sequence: TGTGCCAGTAGTATAGGGGGAGGACTAACGGCTGAAGCTTTCTTT. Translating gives CASSIGGGLTAEAFF. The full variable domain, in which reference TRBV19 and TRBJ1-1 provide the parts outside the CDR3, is DGGITQSPKYLFRKEGQNVTLSCEQNLNHDAMYWYRQDPGQGLRLIYYSQIVNDFQKGDIAEGYSVSREKKESFPLTVTSAQKNPTAFYLCASSIGGGLTAEAFFGQGTRLTVV.

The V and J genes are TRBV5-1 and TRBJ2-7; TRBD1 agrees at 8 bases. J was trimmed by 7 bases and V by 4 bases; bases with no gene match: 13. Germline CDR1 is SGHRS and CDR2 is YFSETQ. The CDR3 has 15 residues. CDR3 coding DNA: TGCGCCAGCAGCCAGGACAGGGTGGGGGACCGGGAGCAGTACTTC. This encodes CASSQDRVGDREQYF.

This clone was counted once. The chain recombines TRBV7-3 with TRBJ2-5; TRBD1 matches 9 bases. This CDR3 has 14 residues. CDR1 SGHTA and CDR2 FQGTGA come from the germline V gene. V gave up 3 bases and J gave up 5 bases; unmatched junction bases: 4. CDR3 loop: CASSFTGGAETQYF. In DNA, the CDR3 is TGTGCCAGCAGCTTCACAGGGGGCGCGGAGACCCAGTACTTC.

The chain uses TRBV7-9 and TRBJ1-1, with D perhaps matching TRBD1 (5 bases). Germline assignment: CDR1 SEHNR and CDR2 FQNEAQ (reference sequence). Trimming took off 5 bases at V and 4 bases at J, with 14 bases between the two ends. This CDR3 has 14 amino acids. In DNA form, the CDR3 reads TGTGCCAGCAGCCCGAGCGGGGGGGTCACTGAAGCTTTCTTT. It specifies CASSPSGGVTEAFF.

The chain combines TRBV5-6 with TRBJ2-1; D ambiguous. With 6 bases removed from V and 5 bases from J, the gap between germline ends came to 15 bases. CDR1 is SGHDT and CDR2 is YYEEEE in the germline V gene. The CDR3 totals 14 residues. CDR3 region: CASIESRNNNEQFF. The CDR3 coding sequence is TGTGCCAGCATCGAATCGCGGAATAACAATGAGCAGTTCTTC.

In DNA form, the CDR3 reads TGCGCCAGCAGACAGAACCTAAGGGACAGGGGAGGTTCACCCCTCCACTTT. It translates to CASRQNLRDRGGSPLHF. V usage is TRBV5-1 and J usage is TRBJ1-6; 10 positions agree with TRBD1. Trimming took 5 bases from V and 9 from J; bases not matched to a gene: 14. This CDR3 has 17 amino acids. From germline, CDR1 is SGHRS and CDR2 YFSETQ.

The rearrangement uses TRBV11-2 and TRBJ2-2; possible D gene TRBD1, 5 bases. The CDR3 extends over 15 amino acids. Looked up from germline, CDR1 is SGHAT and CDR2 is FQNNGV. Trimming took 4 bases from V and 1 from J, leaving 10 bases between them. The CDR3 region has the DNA TGTGCCAGCAGCTCAGTTACAGGGAACACCGGGGAGCTGTTTTTT. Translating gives CASSSVTGNTGELFF.

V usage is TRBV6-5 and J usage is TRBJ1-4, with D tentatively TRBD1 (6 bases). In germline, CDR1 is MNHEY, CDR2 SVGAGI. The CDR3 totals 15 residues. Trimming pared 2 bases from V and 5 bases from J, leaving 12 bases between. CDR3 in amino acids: CASSYLGHRNEKLFF. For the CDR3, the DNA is TGTGCCAGCAGTTACCTGGGACACCGGAATGAAAAACTGTTTTTT.

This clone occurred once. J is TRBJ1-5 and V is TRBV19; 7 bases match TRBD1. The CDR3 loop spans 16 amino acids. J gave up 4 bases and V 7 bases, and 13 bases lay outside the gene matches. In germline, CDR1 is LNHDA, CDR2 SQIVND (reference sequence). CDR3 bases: TGTGCCAGTACCGATCCCCTCCGGGACAGAAATCAGCCCCAGCATTTT. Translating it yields CASTDPLRDRNQPQHF.

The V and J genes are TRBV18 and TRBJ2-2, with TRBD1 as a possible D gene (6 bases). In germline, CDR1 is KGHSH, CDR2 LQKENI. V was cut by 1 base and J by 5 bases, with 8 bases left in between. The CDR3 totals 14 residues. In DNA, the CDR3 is TGTGCCAGCTCACCACGACAGGAAACCGGGGAGCTGTTTTTT. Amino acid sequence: CASSPRQETGELFF.

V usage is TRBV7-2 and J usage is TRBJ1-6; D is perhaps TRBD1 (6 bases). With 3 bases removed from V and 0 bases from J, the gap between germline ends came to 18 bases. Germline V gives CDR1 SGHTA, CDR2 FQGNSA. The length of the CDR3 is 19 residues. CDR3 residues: CASSLAKTGPSSYNSPLHF. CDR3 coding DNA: TGTGCCAGCAGCTTGGCAAAGACAGGACCGAGCTCCTATAATTCACCCCTCCACTTT.

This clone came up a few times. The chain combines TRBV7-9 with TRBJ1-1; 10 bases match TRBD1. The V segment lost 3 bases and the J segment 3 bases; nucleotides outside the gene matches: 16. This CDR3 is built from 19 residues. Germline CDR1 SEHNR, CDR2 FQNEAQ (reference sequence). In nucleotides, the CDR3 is TGTGCCAGCAGCTTCGACAGGGGGCGGGTGATTTCTACGGACACTGAAGCTTTCTTT. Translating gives CASSFDRGRVISTDTEAFF.

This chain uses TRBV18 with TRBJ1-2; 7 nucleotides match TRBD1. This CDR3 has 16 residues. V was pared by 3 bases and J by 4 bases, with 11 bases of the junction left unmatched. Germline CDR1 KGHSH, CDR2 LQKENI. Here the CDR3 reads CASSPSQGSLGYGYTF. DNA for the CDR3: TGTGCCAGCTCACCGTCACAGGGGAGTCTAGGCTATGGCTACACCTTC.

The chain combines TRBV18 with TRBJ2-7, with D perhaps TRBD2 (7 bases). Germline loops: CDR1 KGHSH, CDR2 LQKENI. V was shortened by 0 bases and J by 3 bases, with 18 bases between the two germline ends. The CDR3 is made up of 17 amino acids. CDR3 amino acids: CASSPPGAGATRYEQYF. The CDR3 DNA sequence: TGTGCCAGCTCACCACCGGGGGCGGGGGCTACCCGCTACGAGCAGTACTTC. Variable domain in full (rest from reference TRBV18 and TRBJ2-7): NAGVMQNPRHLVRRRGQEARLRCSPMKGHSHVYWYRQLPEEGLKFMVYLQKENIIDESGMPKERFSAEFPKEGPSILRIQQVVRGDSAAYFCASSPPGAGATRYEQYFGPGTRLTVT.